The rows below give T cell receptor beta chains drawn from one sample of a study of blood T cell repertoires in COVID-19. This table comes from immunoSEQ multiplex PCR, and its TCRdb copy is limited to in-frame clones, with some not included. The table shows about 95,000 clones, with about 90% occurring only once. Sequences were obtained from peripheral blood. All receptors derive from a woman between 45 and 60 years old in a cohort sampled during active COVID-19. CDR3s include the opening cysteine and the closing phenylalanine or tryptophan. A D gene is named only where the DNA matches it firmly. The size entry is marked missing in some rows and otherwise reads once, few, many or a size class.

size	V	J	D	CDR3	DNA
.	TRBV2	TRBJ1-2	.	CASRGTGYYGYTF	TGTGCCAGCAGAGGAACAGGGTACTATGGCTACACCTTC
.	TRBV11-3	TRBJ2-7	.	CASSHTIQELSGYEQYF	TGTGCCAGCAGCCACACAATACAAGAGCTATCAGGCTACGAGCAGTACTTC
once	TRBV6-5	TRBJ1-2	TRBD1	CASSRTTGGYGYTF	TGTGCCAGCAGCCGAACCACAGGGGGCTATGGCTACACCTTC
.	TRBV19	TRBJ1-4	.	CASSARSTGTPEKLFF	TGTGCCAGTAGTGCACGATCAACCGGGACACCGGAAAAACTGTTTTTT
.	TRBV28	TRBJ1-6	TRBD1	CASSSAGTGDSPLHF	TGTGCCAGCAGTTCTGCCGGGACAGGGGATTCACCCCTCCACTTT
.	TRBV9	TRBJ2-2	TRBD2	CASSVGGLARTGELFF	TGTGCCAGCAGCGTAGGGGGACTAGCGCGTACCGGGGAGCTGTTTTTT
.	TRBV7-9	TRBJ2-3	.	CASSRGDTQYF	TGTGCCAGCAGTCGGGGGGATACGCAGTATTTT
.	TRBV27	TRBJ2-4	.	CASSAHRSAKNIQYF	TGTGCCAGCAGTGCACACCGTTCAGCCAAAAACATTCAGTACTTC
.	TRBV25-1	TRBJ1-4	TRBD1	CASHRGVGEKLFF	TGTGCCAGCCACAGGGGGGTGGGTGAAAAACTGTTTTTT
.	TRBV21-1	TRBJ2-7	.	CASSKEGASGRENSSYEQYF	TGTGCCAGCAGCAAAGAAGGGGCTAGCGGGAGGGAAAACTCCTCCTACGAGCAGTACTTC
few	TRBV7-9	TRBJ1-2	TRBD1	CAVQGQGGYGYTF	TGTGCCGTCCAGGGACAGGGTGGTTATGGCTACACCTTC
.	TRBV4-1	TRBJ2-1	TRBD1	CASSHVPGQGCFF	TGCGCCAGCAGCCATGTACCGGGACAGGGCTGCTTCTTC
.	TRBV5-1	TRBJ2-2	TRBD1	CASGIRGQWNTGELFF	TGCGCCAGCGGCATCCGGGGACAGTGGAACACCGGGGAGCTGTTTTTT
.	TRBV18	TRBJ2-3	TRBD1	CASSPPRTGRPDTQYF	TGTGCCAGCTCACCACCTAGGACAGGTAGGCCAGATACGCAGTATTTT
.	TRBV28	TRBJ2-1	TRBD2	CAARGGAYNEQFF	TGTGCCGCGCGGGGAGGGGCCTACAATGAGCAGTTCTTC
.	TRBV2	TRBJ2-2	.	CASSDLATNTGELFF	TGTGCCAGCAGTGATCTAGCCACGAACACCGGGGAGCTGTTTTTT
once	TRBV29-1	TRBJ1-2	.	CSVELQALGYTF	TGCAGCGTTGAATTACAGGCTTTAGGCTACACCTTC
.	TRBV19	TRBJ1-6	TRBD1	CASRSTGGASSPLHF	TGTGCCAGTAGGTCGACAGGGGGCGCGAGTTCACCCCTCCACTTT
once	TRBV5-1	TRBJ1-1	TRBD1	CASSGRGQGISEAFF	TGCGCCAGCAGCGGGAGAGGACAGGGGATCTCTGAAGCTTTCTTT
.	TRBV6-6	TRBJ2-3	TRBD2	CASSPGGSGGTSTDTQYF	TGTGCCAGCAGTCCGGGGGGTAGCGGGGGGACTAGCACAGATACGCAGTATTTT
.	TRBV19	TRBJ2-2	.	CASSATGTGELFF	TGTGCCAGTAGTGCCACAGGGACCGGGGAGCTGTTTTTT
.	TRBV24-1	TRBJ1-1	.	CATSDSTGNTEAFF	TGTGCCACCAGTGATTCGACAGGGAACACTGAAGCTTTCTTT
once	TRBV24-1	TRBJ2-1	.	CATSKQGNEQFF	TGTGCCACCAGTAAACAGGGCAACGAGCAGTTCTTC
.	TRBV19	TRBJ2-1	.	CASRMQGDSYNEQFF	TGTGCCAGTAGGATGCAGGGCGATTCCTACAATGAGCAGTTCTTC
.	TRBV25-1	TRBJ2-1	TRBD1	CASSNRTGHHYEQFF	TGTGCCAGCAGTAATAGGACAGGCCACCACTATGAGCAGTTCTTC
.	TRBV20-1	TRBJ1-2	TRBD1	CSAPDRHGYTF	TGCAGTGCTCCGGACAGGCACGGCTACACCTTC
.	TRBV28	TRBJ1-5	TRBD1	CASSWGTGAQPQHF	TGTGCCAGCAGTTGGGGGACAGGGGCTCAGCCCCAGCATTTT
many	TRBV4-1	TRBJ1-5	.	CASSQGTANQPQHF	TGCGCCAGCAGCCAAGGTACAGCCAATCAGCCCCAGCATTTT
.	TRBV6-5	TRBJ1-1	TRBD1	CASGTGSLQDAFF	TGTGCCTCCGGGACAGGGTCTCTGCAGGATGCTTTCTTT
.	TRBV27	TRBJ2-3	TRBD1	CASSSLTTGAADTQYF	TGTGCCAGCAGTTCTCTAACGACAGGGGCAGCAGATACGCAGTATTTT
once	TRBV3-1/TRBV3-2	TRBJ1-3	.	CASAPNQGSGNTIYF	TGTGCCAGCGCCCCCAATCAGGGCTCCGGAAACACCATATATTTT
.	TRBV14	TRBJ2-5	.	CASSQARQETQYF	TGTGCCAGCAGCCAAGCCCGTCAGGAGACCCAGTACTTC
.	TRBV29-1	TRBJ2-5	.	CSVREYQETQYF	TGCAGCGTACGCGAGTACCAAGAGACCCAGTACTTC
.	TRBV2	TRBJ2-5	.	CASRPTGLAQETQYF	TGTGCCAGCAGACCCACTGGACTGGCTCAAGAGACCCAGTACTTC
.	TRBV29-1	TRBJ1-2	TRBD1	CSVEVQGATINYGYTF	TGCAGCGTTGAAGTACAGGGGGCCACCATTAACTATGGCTACACCTTC
few	TRBV6-5	TRBJ1-3	.	CASSYEGDSGNTIYF	TGTGCCAGCAGTTACGAAGGGGACTCTGGAAACACCATATATTTT
.	TRBV6-6	TRBJ2-7	TRBD1	CASRRSGGKGLGYEQYF	TGTGCCAGCAGACGATCAGGGGGCAAAGGGCTTGGCTACGAGCAGTACTTC
.	TRBV28	TRBJ2-2	.	CASSLPRTGELFF	TGTGCCAGCAGTTTACCTAGGACCGGGGAGCTGTTTTTT
.	TRBV12-3/TRBV12-4	TRBJ2-3	.	CASTLGADTQYF	TGTGCCAGCACCCTAGGCGCAGATACGCAGTATTTT
.	TRBV5-1	TRBJ2-5	TRBD1	CASSLVQGATYEETQYF	TGCGCCAGCAGCTTGGTACAGGGGGCGACGTATGAAGAGACCCAGTACTTC
.	TRBV25-1	TRBJ2-7	.	CASSEYLGTSNSYEQYF	TGTGCCAGCAGTGAATATCTCGGGACATCCAATTCCTACGAGCAGTACTTC
.	TRBV9	TRBJ1-2	.	CASSPGVVGSYGYTF	TGTGCCAGCAGCCCCGGGGTCGTAGGGTCCTATGGCTACACCTTC
.	TRBV5-1	TRBJ1-3	TRBD1	CASSLSRTGRSGNTIYF	TGCGCCAGCAGCTTGTCCAGGACAGGAAGGTCTGGAAACACCATATATTTT
.	TRBV6-1	TRBJ1-1	.	CASSEVIALNTEAFF	TGTGCCAGCAGTGAAGTGATTGCGCTGAACACTGAAGCTTTCTTT
.	TRBV18	TRBJ1-1	TRBD1	CASSPFQGAGTEAFF	TGTGCCAGCTCACCCTTCCAGGGGGCAGGGACTGAAGCTTTCTTT
.	TRBV19	TRBJ2-3	TRBD2	CASSIGASGRDTQYF	TGTGCCAGTAGTATAGGGGCTAGCGGGAGAGATACGCAGTATTTT
.	TRBV6-4	TRBJ1-2	.	CASSDATGVRGYTF	TGTGCCAGCAGTGACGCGACAGGTGTCAGGGGCTACACCTTC
.	TRBV5-1	TRBJ1-3	.	CASSLGSSGNTIYF	TGCGCCAGCAGCTTGGGTAGCTCTGGAAACACCATATATTTT
.	TRBV5-1	TRBJ2-1	TRBD2	CASEKAGGPYNEQFF	TGCGCCAGCGAAAAAGCGGGAGGGCCGTACAATGAGCAGTTCTTC
.	TRBV15	TRBJ1-1	.	CATSPMGSMNTEAFF	TGTGCCACCTCGCCTATGGGCAGCATGAACACTGAAGCTTTCTTT
.	TRBV7-9	TRBJ2-7	TRBD2	CASSGPMMSGKTYEQYF	TGTGCCAGCAGCGGGCCCATGATGAGCGGGAAAACCTACGAGCAGTACTTC
.	TRBV9	TRBJ2-2	.	CASSVWGPGELFF	TGTGCCAGCAGCGTTTGGGGCCCCGGGGAGCTGTTTTTT
.	TRBV18	TRBJ2-2	TRBD1	CASSPGTGGEHGELFF	TGTGCCAGCTCACCAGGGACAGGGGGCGAGCACGGGGAGCTGTTTTTT
.	TRBV28	TRBJ2-7	TRBD2	CASRSHRLAGVLEQYF	TGTGCCAGCAGGTCTCACCGTTTAGCGGGAGTCCTCGAGCAGTACTTC
.	TRBV10-1	TRBJ2-5	TRBD1	CASDPGTAKETQYF	TGCGCCAGCGACCCCGGGACAGCGAAAGAGACCCAGTACTTC
.	TRBV24-1	TRBJ2-5	TRBD2	CATSDTRLADQETQYF	TGTGCCACCAGTGACACCCGACTAGCGGATCAAGAGACCCAGTACTTC
once	TRBV2	TRBJ2-2	TRBD2	CASWTSGGLHLAGELFF	TGTGCCAGCTGGACTAGCGGGGGGCTCCATCTCGCCGGGGAGCTGTTTTTT
.	TRBV5-1	TRBJ1-4	.	CASSLAGGVREKLFF	TGCGCCAGCAGCTTGGCCGGAGGGGTCCGCGAAAAACTGTTTTTT
.	TRBV28	TRBJ1-6	.	CATQGTSSYNSPLHF	TGTGCCACCCAGGGTACGAGCTCCTATAATTCACCCCTCCACTTT